A single sample is the source of the 30 T cell receptor beta chains below, sequenced in a study of OX40 agonist ivuxolimab in advanced cancers. Some clones are missing from TCRdb's copy, which holds only in-frame ones; the method was immunoSEQ multiplex PCR. The table has 45,000 to 55,000 clones, 87% seen once. The material sequenced was CD4+ or CD8+ T cells sorted from blood, taken in a trial of the OX40 agonist ivuxolimab. These receptor sequences come from an adult with an advanced solid tumor such as melanoma, head and neck, liver or kidney cancer.

The chain links TRBV2 to TRBJ1-5; TRBD1 might be the D (6 bases). Trimming shortened V by 0 bases and J by 6 bases, and 15 bases separated the two germline ends. The CDR3 has 16 amino acids. Germline lookup yields CDR1 SNHLY and CDR2 FYNNEI. In nucleotides, the CDR3 is TGTGCCAGCAGTGAAGCTTACCCAGGGGAGGGTCAGCCCCAGCATTTT. Translating it yields CASSEAYPGEGQPQHF.

J is TRBJ1-1 and V is TRBV11-2; 9 bases fit TRBD1. The trim removed 5 bases at V and 2 bases at J, leaving 9 bases unmatched. There are 16 residues in the CDR3. Per the germline V gene, CDR1 is SGHAT and CDR2 is FQNNGV. CDR3 residues: CASSPRDRAANTEAFF. The CDR3 DNA reads as TGTGCCAGCAGCCCTAGGGACAGGGCAGCCAACACTGAAGCTTTCTTT.

CDR3 DNA: TGTGCCAGCGGATCCGGACTAGCGGATTACAATGAGCAGTTCTTC. This gives the protein CASGSGLADYNEQFF. V is TRBV7-8 and J is TRBJ2-1; 10 nucleotides align to TRBD2. Trimming removed 8 bases from V and 4 bases from J; junction bases left unmatched: 8. The CDR3 covers 15 residues. Germline V gene lookup returns CDR1 SGHVS and CDR2 FQNEAQ.

The V gene is TRBV19, the J gene TRBJ2-1; a weak D match, TRBD2 (6 bases). V dropped 4 bases and J dropped 12 bases, with 16 bases sitting between them. Per germline, CDR1 LNHDA and CDR2 SQIVND (reference sequence). This CDR3 is built from 13 residues. CDR3 DNA sequence: TGTGCCAGTAGTAACGATCACGGGAGCAGGCAGTTCTTC. Amino acid sequence: CASSNDHGSRQFF.

V usage is TRBV4-1 and J usage is TRBJ1-5; 8 positions match TRBD1. The CDR3 length is 15 residues. Germline CDR1 MGHRA, CDR2 YSYEKL. V gave up 2 bases and J gave up 5 bases; unmatched junction bases: 5. DNA for the CDR3: TGCGCCAGCAGCCAATGGACAGGGCCGGATCAGCCCCAGCATTTT. Its translation: CASSQWTGPDQPQHF.

This clone was counted between two and nine times. The rearrangement joins TRBV5-1 to TRBJ2-3, with D tentatively TRBD2 (5 bases). The CDR3 runs 13 residues. Germline lookup yields CDR1 SGHRS and CDR2 YFSETQ. Trimming removed 6 bases at V and 3 bases at J, with 11 bases between. For the CDR3, the DNA is TGCGCCAGCAAACGGGATGGGACAGATACGCAGTATTTT. Protein sequence: CASKRDGTDTQYF.

This clone was detected once. One end of the junction does not line up with germline, which may come from a read error. This sequence joins TRBV7-7 and TRBJ2-7; D is unresolved. The CDR3 has 14 amino acids. Germline CDR1 and CDR2: SSHAT and FNYEAQ (reference sequence). CDR3 region: CASSLRKGPYEQYF. The CDR3 nucleotides read TGTGCTAGCAGCTTAAGGAAGGGTCCCTACGAGCAGTACTTC. Supplemented by reference TRBV7-7 and TRBJ2-7, the full variable domain reads GAGVSQSPRYKVTKRGQDVTLRCDPISSHATLYWYQQALGQGPEFLTYFNYEAQPDKSGLPSDRFSAERPEGSISTLTIQRTEQRDSAMYRCASSLRKGPYEQYFGPGTRLTVT.

In the case of this clone: One end of the junction is discordant with germline, which a read error may explain. The chain links TRBV6-1 to TRBJ1-2; D is perhaps TRBD1 (6 bases). CDR1 and CDR2 (germline): MNHNS, SASEGT. The CDR3 is made up of 15 amino acids. The DNA for the CDR3 is TGTGCCAGCAGGGAAGGGACACCAACAGTCTATGGCTACACCTTC. Protein product: CASREGTPTVYGYTF.

The V call is TRBV15, the J call TRBJ2-1; D not certain. Trimming cost V 4 bases and J 6 bases, with 16 bases left between them. This CDR3 has 15 amino acids. The germline V gene encodes CDR1 LNHNV and CDR2 YYDKDF (reference sequence). This CDR3 reads CATSTKYQPGNEQFF. CDR3 in DNA: TGTGCCACCAGCACTAAATACCAGCCGGGCAATGAGCAGTTCTTC.

This rearrangement joins TRBV28 to TRBJ2-4; TRBD1 matches 9 bases. Germline-derived CDR1 and CDR2 are MDHEN and SYDVKM. Losses at the gene ends were 3 bases for V and 6 bases for J; bases not matched to a gene: 15. CDR3 length equals 18 residues. The CDR3 protein is CASSFFLSTGGVRNIQYF. CDR3 in DNA: TGTGCCAGCAGTTTTTTCCTTTCTACAGGGGGCGTTCGAAACATTCAGTACTTC. Together with reference TRBV28 and TRBJ2-4, the CDR3 gives the full variable domain: DVKVTQSSRYLVKRTGEKVFLECVQDMDHENMFWYRQDPGLGLRLIYFSYDVKMKEKGDIPEGYSVSREKKERFSLILESASTNQTSMYLCASSFFLSTGGVRNIQYFGAGTRLSVL.

The chain recombines TRBV2 with TRBJ1-5, with a tentative D call TRBD1 (6 bases). This CDR3 has 15 amino acids. V was clipped by 5 bases and J by 0 bases, with 11 bases between them. Germline CDR1 reads SNHLY; CDR2 reads FYNNEI. DNA of the CDR3: TGTGCCAGCAGTTCGGACAGTTATAGCAATCAGCCCCAGCATTTT. Protein: CASSSDSYSNQPQHF.

Concerning this clone: Its ends do not fully match the called genes, so a read error is possible. V gene TRBV6-6 combines with J gene TRBJ1-1; 10 bases agree with TRBD1. The CDR3 has 11 residues. CDR1 is MNHNY, CDR2 SVGAGI, per germline (reference sequence). CDR3 sequence (DNA): TGTGCCAGCAGTCCCGGGACAGGGGCCCTGTTT. Encoded protein: CASSPGTGALF.

This rearrangement joins TRBV5-6 to TRBJ1-5; tentatively, D is TRBD1 (6 bases). The CDR3 sequence is 15 residues long. V was cut by 3 bases and J by 9 bases, with 19 bases left in between. Per germline, CDR1 SGHDT and CDR2 YYEEEE. The CDR3 loop is CASSSRGHSVAPQHF. The CDR3 DNA reads TGTGCCAGCAGCTCGCGGGGACACTCGGTGGCGCCCCAGCATTTT.

The chain couples TRBV6-5 to TRBJ1-1; no clear D. Trimming cost V 2 bases and J 2 bases, with 9 bases left between them. The CDR3 totals 14 residues. Per germline, CDR1 MNHEY and CDR2 SVGAGI. DNA for the CDR3: TGTGCCAGCAGTTACGGCCAGGTTAACACTGAAGCTTTCTTT. It is translated as CASSYGQVNTEAFF.

The chain has TRBV10-2 and TRBJ2-3; D is possibly TRBD2 (6 bases). There are 13 residues in the CDR3. Germline V gene sequence: CDR1 WSHSY, CDR2 SAAADI. Trimming cost V 7 bases and J 1 base, with 9 bases left between them. This chain's CDR3 is CASTLAGTDTQYF. CDR3 coding DNA: TGCGCCAGCACCTTAGCGGGCACAGATACGCAGTATTTT.

The rearrangement joins TRBV10-2 to TRBJ1-2; D gene ambiguous. With 7 bases removed from V and 2 bases from J, the gap between germline ends came to 8 bases. CDR1 and CDR2 from the germline V gene are WSHSY and SAAADI. This CDR3 comprises 12 residues. The CDR3 coding sequence is TGCGCCAGCAACTCAGGCAACTATGGCTACACCTTC. Its translation: CASNSGNYGYTF.

The table lists this clone with a few counts. V usage is TRBV7-8 and J usage is TRBJ2-5, with 9 bases identical to TRBD2. The V and J ends lost 4 bases and 2 bases, in that order; junction bases with no gene match: 8. Germline-derived CDR1 and CDR2 are SGHVS and FQNEAQ. This CDR3 comprises 16 residues. CDR3 nucleotides: TGTGCCAGCAGCTCTCCTCTTAGCGGGAGTCAAGAGACCCAGTACTTC. The encoded protein is CASSSPLSGSQETQYF.

Concerning this clone itself: In the same sample, other DNA sequences code for this CDR3. This rearrangement joins TRBV5-2 to TRBJ2-1; the table's D call TRBD1 went unverified against the DNA. TRBV5-2 is reported as a pseudogene. The CDR3 loop spans 14 amino acids. Written as DNA, the CDR3 is TGCGCCAGCAGCACCCGACAGGAAGGGGCTGAGCAGTTCTTC. Amino acid sequence: CASSTRQEGAEQFF.

The chain has TRBV6-5 and TRBJ1-4; D perhaps matches TRBD1 (5 bases). The V gene's germline CDR1 is MNHEY and CDR2 SVGAGI. This CDR3 spans 15 amino acids. V was clipped by 6 bases and J by 3 bases, with 14 bases between them. CDR3 sequence reads: CASRTWGRSNEKLFF. The CDR3 region has the DNA TGTGCCAGCAGAACTTGGGGCCGTTCTAATGAAAAACTGTTTTTT.

The rearrangement joins TRBV10-3 to TRBJ2-2; D remains ambiguous. With 3 bases removed from V and 7 bases from J, the gap between germline ends came to 9 bases. This CDR3 region has 13 residues. Germline V gene lookup returns CDR1 ENHRY and CDR2 SYGVKD. CDR3 protein: CAISDRERGELFF. The DNA of the CDR3 is TGTGCCATCAGTGATCGAGAACGCGGGGAGCTGTTTTTT.

The rearrangement uses TRBV9 and TRBJ1-2; 9 nucleotides align to TRBD1. The germline gives CDR1 SGDLS, CDR2 YYNGEE. Losses at the gene ends were 4 bases for V and 2 bases for J; bases not matched to a gene: 6. This CDR3 is built from 15 residues. DNA of the CDR3: TGTGCCAGCAGCCCCGGACAGGGGACCAACTATGGCTACACCTTC. As protein: CASSPGQGTNYGYTF.

The chain uses TRBV19 and TRBJ2-2; 14 nucleotides line up with TRBD2. The CDR3 spans 17 residues. CDR1 and CDR2 from the germline V gene are LNHDA and SQIVND (reference sequence). V shed 4 bases, J shed 4 bases, and the junction held 5 bases outside the gene matches. CDR3 sequence reads: CASSNSGLAGVTGELFF. As DNA, the CDR3 is TGTGCCAGTAGTAACTCGGGACTAGCGGGAGTCACCGGGGAGCTGTTTTTT.

This clone appeared a single time. The chain is built from TRBV7-2 and TRBJ1-5; no clear D gene. V was shortened by 1 base and J by 5 bases, with 12 bases between the two germline ends. Germline CDR1 is SGHTA and CDR2 is FQGNSA. The CDR3 length is 15 residues. CDR3 protein: CASSLGTGLYQPQHF. In DNA form, the CDR3 reads TGTGCCAGCAGCTTAGGTACGGGCCTTTATCAGCCCCAGCATTTT.

V is TRBV18 and J is TRBJ2-1; D perhaps matches TRBD2 (5 bases). V was shortened by 5 bases and J by 5 bases, with 13 bases between the two germline ends. Germline V gene lookup returns CDR1 KGHSH and CDR2 LQKENI. The CDR3 is made up of 14 amino acids. The CDR3, as DNA: TGTGCCAGCTCATCGAGGGCCGGCCACAATGAGCAGTTCTTC. Amino acid sequence: CASSSRAGHNEQFF.

This chain uses TRBV6-6 with TRBJ2-7, with D unclear. From germline, CDR1 is MNHNY and CDR2 SVGAGI (reference sequence). V lost 10 bases to trimming and J lost 7 bases, with 14 bases between them. This CDR3 is 11 amino acids long. DNA for the CDR3: TGTGCCATCGGTACTTCGAGAGAGCAGTACTTC. Protein: CAIGTSREQYF.

V usage is TRBV28 and J usage is TRBJ2-7; D tentatively fits TRBD1 or TRBD2 (6 bases each). This CDR3 is built from 14 residues. Per germline, CDR1 MDHEN and CDR2 SYDVKM. V lost 6 bases and J lost 2, with 14 bases in between. This CDR3 is CASSRGGVPYEQYF. CDR3 bases: TGTGCCAGCAGCAGGGGCGGGGTTCCCTACGAGCAGTACTTC. Full variable domain (missing parts from reference TRBV28 and TRBJ2-7): DVKVTQSSRYLVKRTGEKVFLECVQDMDHENMFWYRQDPGLGLRLIYFSYDVKMKEKGDIPEGYSVSREKKERFSLILESASTNQTSMYLCASSRGGVPYEQYFGPGTRLTVT.

The chain's CDR3 is CSVERAAETQYF. CDR3 sequence (DNA): TGCAGCGTTGAACGGGCAGCAGAGACCCAGTACTTC. The V gene is TRBV29-1, the J gene TRBJ2-5, with D unresolved. This CDR3 has 12 residues. Germline V gives CDR1 SQVTM, CDR2 ANQGSEA. The V and J ends lost 2 bases and 4 bases respectively, with 8 bases between them.

The chain carries TRBV5-1 and TRBJ2-7; the D is unclear. V lost 4 bases and J 2 bases, leaving 10 bases between the germline ends. Germline CDR1 and CDR2: SGHRS and YFSETQ. CDR3 length: 13 residues. CDR3 coding DNA: TGCGCCAGCAGCCCTGGACCTGCCTACGAGCAGTACTTC. It yields the protein CASSPGPAYEQYF.

This clone has just one count. The chain uses TRBV5-1 and TRBJ1-4; D ambiguous. The V gene lost 0 bases and the J gene lost 5 bases, with 8 bases spanning the gap. Germline V gives CDR1 SGHRS, CDR2 YFSETQ. CDR3 length equals 14 residues. The CDR3 region has the DNA TGCGCCAGCAGCTTGGAGGGCCTCAATGAAAAACTGTTTTTT. Translation: CASSLEGLNEKLFF.

This sequence joins TRBV19 and TRBJ2-7, with TRBD1 matching over 7 bases. The V and J ends lost 7 bases and 4 bases, in that order; junction bases with no gene match: 16. From germline, CDR1 is LNHDA and CDR2 SQIVND (reference sequence). This CDR3 spans 16 amino acids. CDR3 in DNA: TGTGCCAGTAAGGAGAGGGCGACAGGGAACCGGTACGAGCAGTACTTC. This encodes CASKERATGNRYEQYF.